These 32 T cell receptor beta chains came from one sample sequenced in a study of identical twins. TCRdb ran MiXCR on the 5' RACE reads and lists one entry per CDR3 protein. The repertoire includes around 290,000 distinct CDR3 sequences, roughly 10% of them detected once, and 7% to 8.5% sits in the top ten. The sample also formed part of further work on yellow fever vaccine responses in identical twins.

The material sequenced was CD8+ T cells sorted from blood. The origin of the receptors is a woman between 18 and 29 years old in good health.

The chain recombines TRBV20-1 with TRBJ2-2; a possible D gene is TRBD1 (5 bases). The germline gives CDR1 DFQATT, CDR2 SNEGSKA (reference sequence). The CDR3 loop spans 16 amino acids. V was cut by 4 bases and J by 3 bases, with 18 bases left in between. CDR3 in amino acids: CSANPRHLRDTGELFF. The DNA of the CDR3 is TGCAGTGCTAACCCCCGGCACCTCAGGGACACCGGGGAGCTGTTTTTT.

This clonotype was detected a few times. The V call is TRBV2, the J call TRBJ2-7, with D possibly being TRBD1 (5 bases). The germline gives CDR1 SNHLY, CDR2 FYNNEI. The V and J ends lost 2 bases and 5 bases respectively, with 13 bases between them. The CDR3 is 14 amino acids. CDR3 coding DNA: TGTGCCAGCAGTGAATTGCAGGGTATCAACGAGCAGTACTTC. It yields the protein CASSELQGINEQYF.

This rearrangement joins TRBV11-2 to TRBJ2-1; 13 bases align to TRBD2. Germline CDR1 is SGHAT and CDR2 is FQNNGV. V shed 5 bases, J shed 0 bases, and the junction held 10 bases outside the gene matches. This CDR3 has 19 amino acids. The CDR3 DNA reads TGTGCCAGCAGCCCTGGACTAGCGGGAGTGTATGGCTCCTACAATGAGCAGTTCTTC. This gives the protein CASSPGLAGVYGSYNEQFF. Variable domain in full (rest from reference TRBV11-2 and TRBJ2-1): EAGVAQSPRYKIIEKRQSVAFWCNPISGHATLYWYQQILGQGPKLLIQFQNNGVVDDSQLPKDRFSAERLKGVDSTLKIQPAKLEDSAVYLCASSPGLAGVYGSYNEQFFGPGTRLTVL.

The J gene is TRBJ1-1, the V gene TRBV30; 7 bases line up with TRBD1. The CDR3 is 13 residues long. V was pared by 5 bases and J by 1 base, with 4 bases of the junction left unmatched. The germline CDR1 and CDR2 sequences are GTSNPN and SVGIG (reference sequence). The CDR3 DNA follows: TGTGCCTGGGAACAGGGGACGAACACTGAAGCTTTCTTT. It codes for CAWEQGTNTEAFF. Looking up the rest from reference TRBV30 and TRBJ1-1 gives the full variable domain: SQTIHQWPATLVQPVGSPLSLECTVEGTSNPNLYWYRQAAGRGLQLLFYSVGIGQISSEVPQNLSASRPQDRQFILSSKKLLLSDSGFYLCAWEQGTNTEAFFGQGTRLTVV.

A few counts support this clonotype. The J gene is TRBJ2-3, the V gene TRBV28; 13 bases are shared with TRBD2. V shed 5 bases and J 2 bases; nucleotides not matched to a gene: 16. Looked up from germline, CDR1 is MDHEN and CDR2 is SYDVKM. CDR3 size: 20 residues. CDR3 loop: CASSGGLAGAKISNTDTQYF. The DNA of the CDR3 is TGTGCCAGCAGTGGAGGACTAGCGGGAGCTAAAATAAGTAACACAGATACGCAGTATTTT.

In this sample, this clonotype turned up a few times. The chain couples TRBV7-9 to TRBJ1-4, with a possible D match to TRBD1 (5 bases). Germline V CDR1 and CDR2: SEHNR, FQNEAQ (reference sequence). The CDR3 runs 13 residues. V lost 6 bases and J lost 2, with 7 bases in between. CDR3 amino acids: CASRAGTNEKLFF. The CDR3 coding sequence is TGTGCCAGCAGGGCAGGGACTAATGAAAAACTGTTTTTT.

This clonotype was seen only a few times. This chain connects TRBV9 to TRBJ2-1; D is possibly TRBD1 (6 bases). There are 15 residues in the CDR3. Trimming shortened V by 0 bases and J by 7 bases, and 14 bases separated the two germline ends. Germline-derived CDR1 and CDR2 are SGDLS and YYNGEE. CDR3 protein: CASSVGPKGVNEQFF. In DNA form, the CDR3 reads TGTGCCAGCAGCGTAGGACCTAAGGGGGTGAATGAGCAGTTCTTC.

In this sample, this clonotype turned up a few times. The CDR3 nucleotides read TGCAGCGGACGGGAGGGACTTTTCAATGAGCAGTTCTTC. It encodes CSGREGLFNEQFF. The chain couples TRBV29-1 to TRBJ2-1, with 8 bases fitting TRBD2. CDR3 length: 13 amino acids. Germline CDR1 reads SQVTM; CDR2 reads ANQGSEA. After removal of 7 bases from V and 6 bases from J, the junction contained 8 bases not matched to a gene.

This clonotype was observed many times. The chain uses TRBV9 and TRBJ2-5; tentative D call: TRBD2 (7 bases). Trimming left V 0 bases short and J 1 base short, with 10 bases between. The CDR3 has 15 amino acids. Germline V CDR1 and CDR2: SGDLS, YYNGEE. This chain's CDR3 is CASSVDGGLQETQYF. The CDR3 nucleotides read TGTGCCAGCAGCGTAGACGGGGGGCTCCAAGAGACCCAGTACTTC.

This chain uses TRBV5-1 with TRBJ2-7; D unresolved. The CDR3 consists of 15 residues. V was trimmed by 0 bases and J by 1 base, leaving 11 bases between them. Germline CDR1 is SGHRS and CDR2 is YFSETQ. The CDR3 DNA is TGCGCCAGCAGCTTGGAAGGGCCGATTTCCTACGAGCAGTACTTC. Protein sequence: CASSLEGPISYEQYF.

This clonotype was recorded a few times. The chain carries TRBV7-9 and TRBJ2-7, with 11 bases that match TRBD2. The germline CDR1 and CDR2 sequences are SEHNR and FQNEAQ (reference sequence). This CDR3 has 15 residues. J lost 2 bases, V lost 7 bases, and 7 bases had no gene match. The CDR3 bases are TGTGCCAGCAAGTCCGGGACTAGCGGCCCCTACGAGCAGTACTTC. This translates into CASKSGTSGPYEQYF.

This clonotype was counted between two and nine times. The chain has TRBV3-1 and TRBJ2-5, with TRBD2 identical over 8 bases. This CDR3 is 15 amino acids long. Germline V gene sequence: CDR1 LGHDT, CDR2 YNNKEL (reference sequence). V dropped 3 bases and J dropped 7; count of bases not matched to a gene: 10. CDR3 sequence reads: CASSHPGLDASTQYF. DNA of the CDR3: TGTGCCAGCAGCCATCCGGGACTAGACGCATCGACCCAGTACTTC.

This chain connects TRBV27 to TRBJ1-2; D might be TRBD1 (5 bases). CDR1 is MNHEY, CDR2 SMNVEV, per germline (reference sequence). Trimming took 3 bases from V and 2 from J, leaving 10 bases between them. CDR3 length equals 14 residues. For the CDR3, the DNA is TGTGCCAGCAGTTTGCGCAGGGAGAACTATGGCTACACCTTC. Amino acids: CASSLRRENYGYTF.

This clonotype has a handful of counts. This CDR3 is CASSQDRASGFAYEQYF. The CDR3 DNA reads as TGCGCCAGCAGCCAAGACCGGGCTAGCGGGTTCGCCTACGAGCAGTACTTC. The gene calls are TRBV4-3 and TRBJ2-7; TRBD2 aligns across 8 bases. CDR1 is LGHNA, CDR2 YSLEER, per germline. V was pared by 0 bases and J by 2 bases, with 9 bases of the junction left unmatched. CDR3 length: 17 residues.

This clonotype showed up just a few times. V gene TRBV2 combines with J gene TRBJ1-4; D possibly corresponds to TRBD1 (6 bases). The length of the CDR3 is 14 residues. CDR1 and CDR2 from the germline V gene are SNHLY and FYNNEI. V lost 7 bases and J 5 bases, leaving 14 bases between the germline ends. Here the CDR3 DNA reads TGTGCCAGCACTAAGGACAGACTAAATGAAAAACTGTTTTTT. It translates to CASTKDRLNEKLFF.

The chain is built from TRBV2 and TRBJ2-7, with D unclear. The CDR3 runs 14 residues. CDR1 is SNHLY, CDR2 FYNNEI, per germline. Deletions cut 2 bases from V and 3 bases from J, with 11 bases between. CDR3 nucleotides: TGTGCCAGCAGTGAACACGGAACGCGCTACGAGCAGTACTTC. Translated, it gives CASSEHGTRYEQYF.

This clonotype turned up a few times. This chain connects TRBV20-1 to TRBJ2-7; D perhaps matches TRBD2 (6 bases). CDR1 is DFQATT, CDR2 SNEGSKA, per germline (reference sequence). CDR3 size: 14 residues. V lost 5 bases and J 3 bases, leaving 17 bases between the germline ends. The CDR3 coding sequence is TGCAGTGCTGGGGGAACGGGAGAGGGCTACGAGCAGTACTTC. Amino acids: CSAGGTGEGYEQYF.

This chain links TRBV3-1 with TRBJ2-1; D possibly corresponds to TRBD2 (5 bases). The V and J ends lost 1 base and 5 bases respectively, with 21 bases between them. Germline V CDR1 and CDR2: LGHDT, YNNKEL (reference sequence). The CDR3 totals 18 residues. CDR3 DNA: TGTGCCAGCAGCCAAGTATTGGGTAGCGAGAGGACGCACAATGAGCAGTTCTTC. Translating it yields CASSQVLGSERTHNEQFF.

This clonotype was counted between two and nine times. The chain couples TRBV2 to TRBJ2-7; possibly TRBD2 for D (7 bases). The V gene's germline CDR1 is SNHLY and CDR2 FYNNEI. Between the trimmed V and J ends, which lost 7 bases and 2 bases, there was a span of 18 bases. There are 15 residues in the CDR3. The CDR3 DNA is TGTGCCAGCAAATCAGGTCGGGGGGCACCCTACGAGCAGTACTTC. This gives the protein CASKSGRGAPYEQYF.

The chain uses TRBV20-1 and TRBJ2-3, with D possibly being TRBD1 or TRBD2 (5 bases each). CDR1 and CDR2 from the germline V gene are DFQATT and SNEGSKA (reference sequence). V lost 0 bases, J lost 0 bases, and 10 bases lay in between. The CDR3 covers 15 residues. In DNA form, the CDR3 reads TGCAGTGCTAGAGATTTGGGGGAAAGCACAGATACGCAGTATTTT. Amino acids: CSARDLGESTDTQYF.

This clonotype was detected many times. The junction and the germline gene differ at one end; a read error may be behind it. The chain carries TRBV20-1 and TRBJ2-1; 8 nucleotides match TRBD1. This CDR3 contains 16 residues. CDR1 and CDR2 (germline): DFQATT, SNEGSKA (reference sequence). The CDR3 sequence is CSARLIGQGSSNEQFF. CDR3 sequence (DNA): TGCAGTGCTAGACTAATAGGACAGGGTTCCTCCAATGAGCAGTTCTTC.

CDR3 nucleotide sequence: TGTGCCAGCAGCTTGGGCCAGATAATACTAGCCAAAAACATTCAGTACTTC. It encodes CASSLGQIILAKNIQYF. The chain carries TRBV5-6 and TRBJ2-4, with D hard to call. Germline V CDR1 and CDR2: SGHDT, YYEEEE. This CDR3 has 17 amino acids. The V end lost 0 bases, the J end lost 0 bases, and 13 bases lay between the germline ends.

This CDR3 reads CSARARQSSYEQYF. CDR3 sequence (DNA): TGCAGTGCTAGAGCGAGACAGTCGTCCTACGAGCAGTACTTC. The genes are TRBV20-1 and TRBJ2-7, with D tentatively TRBD1 (5 bases). CDR1 and CDR2 (germline): DFQATT, SNEGSKA (reference sequence). Trimming left V 1 base short and J 1 base short, with 11 bases between. This CDR3 is built from 14 residues.

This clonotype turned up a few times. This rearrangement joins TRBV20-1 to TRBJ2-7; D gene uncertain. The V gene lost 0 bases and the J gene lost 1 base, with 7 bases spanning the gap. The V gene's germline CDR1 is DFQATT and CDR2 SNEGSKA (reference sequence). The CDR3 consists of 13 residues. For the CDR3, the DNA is TGCAGTGCTAGAGATTGGGGATCCTACGAGCAGTACTTC. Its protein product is CSARDWGSYEQYF.

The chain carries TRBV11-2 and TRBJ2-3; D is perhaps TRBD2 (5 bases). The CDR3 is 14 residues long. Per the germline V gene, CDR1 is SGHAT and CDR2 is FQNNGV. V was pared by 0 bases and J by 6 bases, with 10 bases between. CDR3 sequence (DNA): TGTGCCAGCAGCTTAGATCCAGCGGCGGATACGCAGTATTTT. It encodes CASSLDPAADTQYF.

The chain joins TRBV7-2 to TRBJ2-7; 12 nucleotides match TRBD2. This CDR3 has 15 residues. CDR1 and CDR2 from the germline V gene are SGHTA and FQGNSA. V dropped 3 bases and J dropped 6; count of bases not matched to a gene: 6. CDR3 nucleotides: TGTGCCAGCAGCTTTTGGACTAGCGGGATTTGCGAGCAGTACTTC. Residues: CASSFWTSGICEQYF. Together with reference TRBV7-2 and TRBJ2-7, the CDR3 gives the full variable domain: GAGVSQSPSNKVTEKGKDVELRCDPISGHTALYWYRQSLGQGLEFLIYFQGNSAPDKSGLPSDRFSAERTGGSVSTLTIQRTQQEDSAVYLCASSFWTSGICEQYFGPGTRLTVT.

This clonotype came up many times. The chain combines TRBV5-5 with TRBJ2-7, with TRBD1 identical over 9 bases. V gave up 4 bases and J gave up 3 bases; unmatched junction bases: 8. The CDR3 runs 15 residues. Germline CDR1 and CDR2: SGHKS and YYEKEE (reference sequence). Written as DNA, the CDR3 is TGTGCCAGCAGCGAGACGGACAGGGGCTTCTACGAGCAGTACTTC. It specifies CASSETDRGFYEQYF.

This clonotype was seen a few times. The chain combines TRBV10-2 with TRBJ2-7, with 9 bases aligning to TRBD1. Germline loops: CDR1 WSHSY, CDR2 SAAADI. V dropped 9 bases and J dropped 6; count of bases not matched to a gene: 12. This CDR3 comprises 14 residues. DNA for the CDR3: TGCGCCAGTATACTTTCACAGGGGGCGCGCGAGCAGTACTTC. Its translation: CASILSQGAREQYF.

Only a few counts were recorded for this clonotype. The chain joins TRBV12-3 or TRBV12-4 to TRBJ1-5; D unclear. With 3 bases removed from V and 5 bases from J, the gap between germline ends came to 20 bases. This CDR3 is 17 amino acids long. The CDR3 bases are TGTGCCAGCAGTTTGTACGGTGGCAGCCGGCCCCATCAGCCCCAGCATTTT. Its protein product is CASSLYGGSRPHQPQHF.

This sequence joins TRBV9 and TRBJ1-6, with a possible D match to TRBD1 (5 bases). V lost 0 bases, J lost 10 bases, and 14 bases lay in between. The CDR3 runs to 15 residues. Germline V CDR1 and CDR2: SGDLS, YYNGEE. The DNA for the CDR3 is TGTGCCAGCAGCGTAGGAACAGCAGGGAACTCACCCCTCCACTTT. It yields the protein CASSVGTAGNSPLHF.

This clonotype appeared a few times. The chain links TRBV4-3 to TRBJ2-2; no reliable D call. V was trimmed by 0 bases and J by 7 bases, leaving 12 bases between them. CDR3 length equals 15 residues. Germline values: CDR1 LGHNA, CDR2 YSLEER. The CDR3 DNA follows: TGCGCCAGCAGCCAAGACTTTCGGCTCCTCGGGGAGCTGTTTTTT. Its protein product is CASSQDFRLLGELFF.

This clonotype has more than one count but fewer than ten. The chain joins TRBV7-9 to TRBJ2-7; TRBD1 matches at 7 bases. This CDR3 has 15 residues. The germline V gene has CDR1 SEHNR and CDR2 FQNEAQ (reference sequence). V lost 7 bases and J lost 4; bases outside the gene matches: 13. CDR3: CASTGAAGGGYEQYF. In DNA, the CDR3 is TGTGCCAGCACCGGGGCCGCAGGGGGTGGTTACGAGCAGTACTTC.